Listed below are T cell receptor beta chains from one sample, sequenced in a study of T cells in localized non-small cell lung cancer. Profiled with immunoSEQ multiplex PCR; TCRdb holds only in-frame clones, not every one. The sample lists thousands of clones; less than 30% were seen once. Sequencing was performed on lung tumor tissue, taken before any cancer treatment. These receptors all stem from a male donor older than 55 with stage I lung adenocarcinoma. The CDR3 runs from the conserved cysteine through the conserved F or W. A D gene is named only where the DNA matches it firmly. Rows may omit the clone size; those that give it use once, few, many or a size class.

TGCGCCAGCAGCTTGGTACTAGCGGGAGTATACGAGCAGTACTTC | CASSLVLAGVYEQYF | . | TRBJ2-7 | TRBD2 | TRBV5-1 | 15
TGTGCCAGCAGCTCCAGCCAGGGAGGGGTGGCCGGGGAGCTGTTTTTT | CASSSSQGGVAGELFF | medium-sized | TRBJ2-2 | TRBD2 | TRBV11-3 | 16
TGTGCCAGCAGTTACTCGAAGTTTAGCGAGCAGCCCCAGCATTTT | CASSYSKFSEQPQHF | few | TRBJ1-5 | . | TRBV6-8 | 15
TGTGCCAGCAGCCCCTTCAGGGGGCCGGGCAATGAGCAGTTCTTC | CASSPFRGPGNEQFF | few | TRBJ2-1 | TRBD1 | TRBV7-6 | 15
TGTGCCATCGGAGGGGACAGCATCTCGCTCCACTTT | CAIGGDSISLHF | medium-sized | TRBJ1-6 | TRBD1 | TRBV6-8 | 12
TGTGCCAGCTGTAAGGCGGGTAGGGAGACCCAGTACTTC | CASCKAGRETQYF | . | TRBJ2-5 | . | TRBV28 | 13
TGTGCCAGCAGCCCCCAACGACAGGGGTTCGCTGAAGCTTTCTTT | CASSPQRQGFAEAFF | . | TRBJ1-1 | TRBD1 | TRBV11-3 | 15
TGTGCCAGCAGCTCCATGGGACAGACGGGTTATGGCTACACCTTC | CASSSMGQTGYGYTF | few | TRBJ1-2 | TRBD1 | TRBV6-8 | 15
TGCGCCAGCAGCTTGGTCCTAGCGGGAGGGCCGGACAATGAGCAGTTCTTC | CASSLVLAGGPDNEQFF | few | TRBJ2-1 | TRBD2 | TRBV5-1 | 17
TGTGCCAGCAGTGAGAACAGGGGGCGCGGTGGGGCCTACACTGAAGCTTTCTTT | CASSENRGRGGAYTEAFF | few | TRBJ1-1 | TRBD1 | TRBV14 | 18
TGTGCCAGCAGCCAAGGGACGGGCGGGAGCGACGAGCAGTACTTC | CASSQGTGGSDEQYF | few | TRBJ2-7 | TRBD2 | TRBV11-3 | 15
TGTGCTAGTGGTTTGGACAGGTTAGAGCAGTTCTTC | CASGLDRLEQFF | . | TRBJ2-1 | . | TRBV12-5 | 12
TGCGCCAGCAGTGAGACAGATACGCAGTATTTT | CASSETDTQYF | few | TRBJ2-3 | . | TRBV10-1 | 11
TGTGCCAGCAGTCCCAGGGGGCGGATAGGTCAGCCCCAGCATTTT | CASSPRGRIGQPQHF | . | TRBJ1-5 | TRBD1 | TRBV28 | 15
TGTGCCAGCAGCCCGGTCCGGGGAGCAAATGAAAAACTGTTTTTT | CASSPVRGANEKLFF | . | TRBJ1-4 | . | TRBV11-3 | 15
TGCAGCGTTGCAGTGAGGAGCAATGAGCAGTTCTTC | CSVAVRSNEQFF | few | TRBJ2-1 | . | TRBV29-1 | 12
TGTGCCAGCAGTTTTTTTTCAGCGGACCTCTACGAGCAGTACTTC | CASSFFSADLYEQYF | few | TRBJ2-7 | . | TRBV28 | 15
TGTGCCAGTAGTATTAGGCAGGGTGTGATGAACACTGAAGCTTTCTTT | CASSIRQGVMNTEAFF | . | TRBJ1-1 | . | TRBV19 | 16
TGCGCCAGCAGCCGCGGACAGGGGACGGTAGAAATGGGAAACACCATATATTTT | CASSRGQGTVEMGNTIYF | . | TRBJ1-3 | TRBD1 | TRBV5-1 | 18
TGTGCCAGTAGTATAGAAGGGAAGGGGAAGGGTGAAGCTTTCTTT | CASSIEGKGKGEAFF | few | TRBJ1-1 | . | TRBV19 | 15
TGTGCCAGCTCGCGAAACCTAAGGCAACTGGACACTGAAGCTTTCTTT | CASSRNLRQLDTEAFF | . | TRBJ1-1 | . | TRBV18 | 16
TGTGCTAGTGGCCCTCCCGGGACCGATGGCTACACCTTC | CASGPPGTDGYTF | . | TRBJ1-2 | . | TRBV12-5 | 13
TGTGCCAGCAGTGAAGGCGGACAGGTCTACGAGCAGTACTTC | CASSEGGQVYEQYF | few | TRBJ2-7 | TRBD1 | TRBV6-1 | 14
TGTGCCTGGAATCCCGCACTAGCGGGAGGAGGTGCCTACAATGAGCAGTTCTTC | CAWNPALAGGGAYNEQFF | . | TRBJ2-1 | TRBD2 | TRBV30 | 18
TGTGCCAGCTCACCTTCCACAGATACGCAGTATTTT | CASSPSTDTQYF | . | TRBJ2-3 | . | TRBV18 | 12
TGTGCCAGCAGCTCGACAGGGGAGGTACCTGAAGCTTTCTTT | CASSSTGEVPEAFF | few | TRBJ1-1 | TRBD1 | TRBV11-1 | 14
TGTGCCAGCAAAGGAGACGTGGAAAAACTGTTTTTT | CASKGDVEKLFF | . | TRBJ1-4 | . | TRBV28 | 12
TGCAGCGTTGAAGACGTCAGGGGAGCCGGGAAGCAGTACTTC | CSVEDVRGAGKQYF | . | TRBJ2-7 | . | TRBV29-1 | 14
TGTGCCAGCAGGCCAGAGCCCGGGACGAACACCGGGGAGCTGTTTTTT | CASRPEPGTNTGELFF | . | TRBJ2-2 | . | TRBV28 | 16
TGTGCCAGCAGTACCTCCGACAGGGGGTGGCAAGAGACCCAGTACTTC | CASSTSDRGWQETQYF | few | TRBJ2-5 | TRBD1 | TRBV28 | 16
TGTGCCAGCAGCCCTGCCGGGACTCGCTCCTACAATGAGCAGTTCTTC | CASSPAGTRSYNEQFF | . | TRBJ2-1 | . | TRBV11-3 | 16
TGTGCCAGCAGCCCCGGGCGGGGGGTAGCGTTCAAGCAGTACTTC | CASSPGRGVAFKQYF | few | TRBJ2-7 | TRBD2 | TRBV11-3 | 15
TGTGCCAGCACCCTAGGGGGGAATAACAATCAGCCCCAGCATTTT | CASTLGGNNNQPQHF | few | TRBJ1-5 | . | TRBV28 | 15
TGTGCCAGTAGTCGGACAGGCAATGAAAAACTGTTTTTT | CASSRTGNEKLFF | few | TRBJ1-4 | TRBD1 | TRBV19 | 13
TGTGCCAGCAGCCTAGGTCCCCCAGATACGCAGTATTTT | CASSLGPPDTQYF | few | TRBJ2-3 | . | TRBV7-2 | 13
TGTGCCATCAGAACGGGACAGGGAGATTCACCCCTCCACTTT | CAIRTGQGDSPLHF | . | TRBJ1-6 | TRBD1 | TRBV6-8 | 14
TGTGCCAGCAGCTTAGTAGGGCCATACGAGCAGTACTTC | CASSLVGPYEQYF | . | TRBJ2-7 | . | TRBV7-2 | 13
TGTGCCAGCAGCCCGCAGGGGAGGGCCACCGGGGAGCTGTTTTTT | CASSPQGRATGELFF | medium-sized | TRBJ2-2 | . | TRBV11-3 | 15
TGTGCCAGCAGCTCCTCCCTGGGACAGGGGCAAGAGACCCAGTACTTC | CASSSSLGQGQETQYF | . | TRBJ2-5 | TRBD1 | TRBV11-3 | 16
TGTGCCAGCACCACAACGGGGCCCGGCGATCAGCCCCAGCATTTT | CASTTTGPGDQPQHF | large | TRBJ1-5 | . | TRBV11-3 | 15
TGTGCCAGCGAGAGCGGCGCTTCCTACAATGAGCAGTTCTTC | CASESGASYNEQFF | . | TRBJ2-1 | . | TRBV6-8 | 14
TGTGCCAGTAGTATGAATCAAGAAGGGCGAGCTTTCTTT | CASSMNQEGRAFF | . | TRBJ1-1 | . | TRBV19 | 13
TGTGCCAGCAGTTTCATTTACGAGCAGTACTTC | CASSFIYEQYF | . | TRBJ2-7 | . | TRBV6-4 | 11
TGTGCCAGCACCCGAGGGATATCAAATCAGCCCCAGCATTTT | CASTRGISNQPQHF | . | TRBJ1-5 | . | TRBV2 | 14
TGCGCCAGCAGTTTCGCGGGACAGGGGGTGGGGTCCGGCGAGCAGTACTTC | CASSFAGQGVGSGEQYF | . | TRBJ2-7 | TRBD1 | TRBV5-1 | 17
TGCGCCAGCAGCTTTTTCCGGACAGGGAACACCGGGGAGCTGTTTTTT | CASSFFRTGNTGELFF | few | TRBJ2-2 | TRBD1 | TRBV5-1 | 16
TGCGCCAGCAGCTCCCAGGGACAGGTTAATGAAAAACTGTTTTTT | CASSSQGQVNEKLFF | . | TRBJ1-4 | TRBD1 | TRBV5-1 | 15
TGTGCCAGCATGGGGGGACTAGCGGGAGGGAGGATTTCCAATGAGCAGTTCTTC | CASMGGLAGGRISNEQFF | . | TRBJ2-1 | TRBD2 | TRBV6-8 | 18
TGTGCCAGCAGTTTAGCAGGAGTGGAGAACACCGGGGAGCTGTTTTTT | CASSLAGVENTGELFF | . | TRBJ2-2 | . | TRBV28 | 16
TGTGCCACCAGCGTCGGGGGACGGGACAATCAGCCCCAGCATTTT | CATSVGGRDNQPQHF | few | TRBJ1-5 | . | TRBV15 | 15
TGTGCCAGCAGCCAGGGAGGGGATAACACTGAAGCTTTCTTT | CASSQGGDNTEAFF | few | TRBJ1-1 | . | TRBV11-3 | 14
TGTGCCAGTAGTCAACAGGGAGGTGGGACTGAAGCTTTCTTT | CASSQQGGGTEAFF | . | TRBJ1-1 | . | TRBV19 | 14
TGTGCCAGCAGCTTAGTGGGCAGGGGAAAGGACGGCTACACCTTC | CASSLVGRGKDGYTF | medium-sized | TRBJ1-2 | . | TRBV11-3 | 15
TGCGCCAGCAGTGATGGAGCGGCAGTGAAGTTCTATGGCTACACCTTC | CASSDGAAVKFYGYTF | . | TRBJ1-2 | . | TRBV10-2 | 16
TGTGCCAGCAGCCGAAACGCAGATACGCAGTATTTT | CASSRNADTQYF | . | TRBJ2-3 | . | TRBV9 | 12
TGCGCCAGCAGCTTGGGGGGGATGGGCAATCAGCCCCAGCATTTT | CASSLGGMGNQPQHF | . | TRBJ1-5 | . | TRBV5-1 | 15
TGCAGCGTCGAGGGGGTCGGCGCAACTAATGAAAAACTGTTTTTT | CSVEGVGATNEKLFF | . | TRBJ1-4 | . | TRBV29-1 | 15